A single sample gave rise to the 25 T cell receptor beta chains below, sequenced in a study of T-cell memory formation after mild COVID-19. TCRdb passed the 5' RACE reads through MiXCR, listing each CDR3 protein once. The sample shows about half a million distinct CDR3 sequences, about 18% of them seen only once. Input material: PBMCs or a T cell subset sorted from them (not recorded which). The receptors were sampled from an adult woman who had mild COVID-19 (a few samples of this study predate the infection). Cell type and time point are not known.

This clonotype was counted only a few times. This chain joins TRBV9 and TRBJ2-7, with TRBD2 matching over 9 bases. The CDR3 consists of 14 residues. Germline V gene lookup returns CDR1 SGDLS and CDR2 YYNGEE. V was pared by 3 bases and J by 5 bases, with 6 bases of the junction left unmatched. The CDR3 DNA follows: TGTGCCAGCAGCGCCGGGACTAGCTTCCACGAGCAGTACTTC. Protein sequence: CASSAGTSFHEQYF.

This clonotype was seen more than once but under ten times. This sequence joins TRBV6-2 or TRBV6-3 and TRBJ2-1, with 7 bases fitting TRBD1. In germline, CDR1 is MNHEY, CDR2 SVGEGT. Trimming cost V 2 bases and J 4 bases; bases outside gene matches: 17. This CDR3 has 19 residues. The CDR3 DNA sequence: TGTGCCAGCAGTTACCGACAGGGTTTAGCTGTTGTGCTGTACAATGAGCAGTTCTTC. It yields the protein CASSYRQGLAVVLYNEQFF.

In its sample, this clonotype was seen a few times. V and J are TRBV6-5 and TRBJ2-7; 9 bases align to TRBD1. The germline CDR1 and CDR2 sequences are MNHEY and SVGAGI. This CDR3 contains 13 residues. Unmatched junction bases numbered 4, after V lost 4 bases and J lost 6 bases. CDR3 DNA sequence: TGTGCCAGCAGTTTAAACAGGGGGCGCGAGCAGTACTTC. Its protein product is CASSLNRGREQYF.

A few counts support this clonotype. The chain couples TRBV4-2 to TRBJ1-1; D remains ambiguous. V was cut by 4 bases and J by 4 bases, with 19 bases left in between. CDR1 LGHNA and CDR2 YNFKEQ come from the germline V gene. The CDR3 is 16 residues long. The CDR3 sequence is CASSPSRTSWGTEAFF. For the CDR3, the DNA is TGTGCCAGCAGCCCTTCCCGGACCTCGTGGGGCACTGAAGCTTTCTTT.

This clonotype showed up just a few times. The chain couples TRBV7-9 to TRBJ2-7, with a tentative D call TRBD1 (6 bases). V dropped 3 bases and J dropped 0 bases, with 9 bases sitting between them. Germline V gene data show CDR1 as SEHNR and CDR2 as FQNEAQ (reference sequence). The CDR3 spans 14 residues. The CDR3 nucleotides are TGTGCCAGCAGCTTTAGGGACACCTCCTACGAGCAGTACTTC. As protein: CASSFRDTSYEQYF.

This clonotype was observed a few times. In DNA form, the CDR3 reads TGCAGCGTTGATGCCAGGGGGGGTGAGACCCAGTACTTC. It yields the protein CSVDARGGETQYF. V gene TRBV29-1 combines with J gene TRBJ2-5, with D perhaps assigned TRBD1 or TRBD2 (7 bases each). The CDR3 consists of 13 residues. Trimming pared 3 bases from V and 5 bases from J, leaving 13 bases between. Germline loops: CDR1 SQVTM, CDR2 ANQGSEA.

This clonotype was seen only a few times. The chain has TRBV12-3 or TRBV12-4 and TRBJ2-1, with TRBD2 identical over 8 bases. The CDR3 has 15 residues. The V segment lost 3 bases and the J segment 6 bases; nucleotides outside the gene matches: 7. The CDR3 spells CASSFSGLESNEQFF. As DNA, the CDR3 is TGTGCCAGCAGTTTTTCGGGACTAGAGTCCAATGAGCAGTTCTTC.

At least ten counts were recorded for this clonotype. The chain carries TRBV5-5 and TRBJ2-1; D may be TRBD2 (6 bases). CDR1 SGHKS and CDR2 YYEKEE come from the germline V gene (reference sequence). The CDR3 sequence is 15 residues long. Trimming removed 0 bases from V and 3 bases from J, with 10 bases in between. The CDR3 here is CASSLEVSGYNEQFF. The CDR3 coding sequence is TGTGCCAGCAGCTTGGAGGTTAGCGGCTACAATGAGCAGTTCTTC.

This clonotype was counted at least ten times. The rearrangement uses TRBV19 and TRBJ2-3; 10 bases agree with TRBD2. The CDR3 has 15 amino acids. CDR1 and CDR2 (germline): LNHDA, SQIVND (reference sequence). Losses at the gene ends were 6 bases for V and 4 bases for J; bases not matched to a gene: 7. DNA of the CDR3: TGTGCCAGTAGAGCGGCTAGCGGGAGAGCAGATACGCAGTATTTT. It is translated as CASRAASGRADTQYF.

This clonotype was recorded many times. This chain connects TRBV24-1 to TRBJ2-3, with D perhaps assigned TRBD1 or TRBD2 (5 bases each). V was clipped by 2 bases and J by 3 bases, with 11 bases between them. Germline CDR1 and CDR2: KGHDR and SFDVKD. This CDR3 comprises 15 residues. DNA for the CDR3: TGTGCCACCAGTGATTACGGGGCCCAGACAGATACGCAGTATTTT. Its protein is CATSDYGAQTDTQYF.

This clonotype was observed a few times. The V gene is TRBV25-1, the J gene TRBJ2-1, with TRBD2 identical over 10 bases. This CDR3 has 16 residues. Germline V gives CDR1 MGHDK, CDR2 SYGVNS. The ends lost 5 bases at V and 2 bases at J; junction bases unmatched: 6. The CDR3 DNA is TGTGCCAGCAGTTCTCTAGCGGGAGAAACCTACAATGAGCAGTTCTTC. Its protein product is CASSSLAGETYNEQFF. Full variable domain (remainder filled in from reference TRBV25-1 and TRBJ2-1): EADIYQTPRYLVIGTGKKITLECSQTMGHDKMYWYQQDPGMELHLIHYSYGVNSTEKGDLSSESTVSRIRTEHFPLTLESARPSHTSQYLCASSSLAGETYNEQFFGPGTRLTVL.

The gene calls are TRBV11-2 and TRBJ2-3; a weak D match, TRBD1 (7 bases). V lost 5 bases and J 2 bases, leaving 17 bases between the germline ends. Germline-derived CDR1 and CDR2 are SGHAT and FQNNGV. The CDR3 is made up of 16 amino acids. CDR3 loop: CASSQGGPGNTDTQYF. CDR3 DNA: TGTGCCAGCAGCCAGGGGGGACCGGGGAACACAGATACGCAGTATTTT.

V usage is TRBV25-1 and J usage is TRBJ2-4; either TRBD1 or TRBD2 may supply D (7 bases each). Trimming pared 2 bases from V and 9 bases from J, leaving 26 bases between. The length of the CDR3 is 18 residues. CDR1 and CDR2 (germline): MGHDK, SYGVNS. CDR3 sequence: CASSEQQGLGPRGGIQYF. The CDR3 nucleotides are TGTGCCAGCAGTGAACAACAGGGGTTAGGTCCCAGGGGGGGCATTCAGTACTTC.

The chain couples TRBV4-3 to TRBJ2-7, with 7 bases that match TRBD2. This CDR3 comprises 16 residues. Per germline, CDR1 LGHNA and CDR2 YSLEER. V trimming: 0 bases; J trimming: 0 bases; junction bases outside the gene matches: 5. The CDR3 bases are TGCGCCAGCAGCCAAGATTTAAGCGGGATCTCCTACGAGCAGTACTTC. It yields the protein CASSQDLSGISYEQYF.

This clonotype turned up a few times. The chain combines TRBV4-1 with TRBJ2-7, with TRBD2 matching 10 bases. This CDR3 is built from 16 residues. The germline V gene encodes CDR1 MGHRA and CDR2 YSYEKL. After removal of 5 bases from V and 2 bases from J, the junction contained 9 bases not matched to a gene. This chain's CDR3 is CASSSIPGLATYEQYF. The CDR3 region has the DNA TGCGCCAGCAGCTCGATTCCGGGACTAGCGACCTACGAGCAGTACTTC.

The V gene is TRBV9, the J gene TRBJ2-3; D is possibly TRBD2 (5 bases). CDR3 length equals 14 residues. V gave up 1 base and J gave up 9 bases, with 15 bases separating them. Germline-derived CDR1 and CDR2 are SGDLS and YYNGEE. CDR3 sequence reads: CASSVPPEAATQYF. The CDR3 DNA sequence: TGTGCCAGCAGCGTACCTCCGGAGGCCGCCACGCAGTATTTT.

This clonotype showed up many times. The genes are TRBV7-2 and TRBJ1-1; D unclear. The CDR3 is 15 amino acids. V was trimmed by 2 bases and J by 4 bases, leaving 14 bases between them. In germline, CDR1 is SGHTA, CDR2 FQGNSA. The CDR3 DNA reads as TGTGCCAGCAGCTTAAGGGCAGACCCGAGCACTGAAGCTTTCTTT. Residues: CASSLRADPSTEAFF.

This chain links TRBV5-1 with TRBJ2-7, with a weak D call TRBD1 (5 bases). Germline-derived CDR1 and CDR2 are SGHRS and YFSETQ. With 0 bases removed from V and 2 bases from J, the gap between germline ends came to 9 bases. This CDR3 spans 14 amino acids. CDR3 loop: CASSLGSGTYEQYF. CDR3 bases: TGCGCCAGCAGCTTGGGATCAGGGACCTACGAGCAGTACTTC.

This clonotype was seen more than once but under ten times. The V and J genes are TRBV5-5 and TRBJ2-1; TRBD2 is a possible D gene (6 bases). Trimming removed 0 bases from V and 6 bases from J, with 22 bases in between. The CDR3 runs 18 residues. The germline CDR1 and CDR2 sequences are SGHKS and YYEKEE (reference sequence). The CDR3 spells CASSLEVRGGDARNEQFF. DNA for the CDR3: TGTGCCAGCAGCTTGGAGGTACGCGGCGGGGATGCCCGCAATGAGCAGTTCTTC. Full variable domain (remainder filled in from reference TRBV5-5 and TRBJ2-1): DAGVTQSPTHLIKTRGQQVTLRCSPISGHKSVSWYQQVLGQGPQFIFQYYEKEERGRGNFPDRFSARQFPNYSSELNVNALLLGDSALYLCASSLEVRGGDARNEQFFGPGTRLTVL.

CDR3 loop: CASSQSGHLLDTQYF. CDR3 coding DNA: TGCGCCAGCAGTCAATCTGGACACCTCCTAGATACGCAGTATTTT. The chain has TRBV23-1 and TRBJ2-3, with D perhaps TRBD1 (5 bases). TRBV23-1 is labeled an ORF, and its function is uncertain. This CDR3 is 15 amino acids long. Trimming stripped 0 bases from V and 5 bases from J, with 12 bases between.

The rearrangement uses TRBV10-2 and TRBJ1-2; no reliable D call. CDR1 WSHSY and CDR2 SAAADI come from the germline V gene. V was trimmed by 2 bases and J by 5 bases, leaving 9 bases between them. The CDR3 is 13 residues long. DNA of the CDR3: TGCGCCAGCAGTGAGGGGAAAGGGTATGGCTACACCTTC. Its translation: CASSEGKGYGYTF.

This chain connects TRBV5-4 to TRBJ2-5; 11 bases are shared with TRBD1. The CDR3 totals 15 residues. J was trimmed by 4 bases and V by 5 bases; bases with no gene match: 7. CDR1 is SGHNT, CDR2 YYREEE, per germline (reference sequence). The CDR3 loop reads CASSTAGTGGETQYF. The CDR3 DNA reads TGTGCCAGCAGTACGGCCGGGACAGGGGGAGAGACCCAGTACTTC.

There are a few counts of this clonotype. The DNA for the CDR3 is TGTGCCAGCAGCCAAGATCGTGAGCGCCGGGGAGCTTTCTTT. Its protein is CASSQDRERRGAFF. The V and J genes are TRBV4-2 and TRBJ1-1; D unresolved. This CDR3 comprises 14 residues. Germline CDR1 LGHNA, CDR2 YNFKEQ. V dropped 0 bases and J dropped 10 bases, with 15 bases sitting between them.

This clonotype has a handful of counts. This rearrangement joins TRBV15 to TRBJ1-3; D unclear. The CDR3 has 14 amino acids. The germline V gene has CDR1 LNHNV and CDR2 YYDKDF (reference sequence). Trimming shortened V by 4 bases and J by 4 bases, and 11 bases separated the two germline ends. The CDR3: CATSTRRSGNTIYF. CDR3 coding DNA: TGTGCCACCAGCACCCGCAGGTCCGGAAACACCATATATTTT. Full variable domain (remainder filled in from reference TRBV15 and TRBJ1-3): DAMVIQNPRYQVTQFGKPVTLSCSQTLNHNVMYWYQQKSSQAPKLLFHYYDKDFNNEADTPDNFQSRRPNTSFCFLDIRSPGLGDTAMYLCATSTRRSGNTIYFGEGSWLTVV.

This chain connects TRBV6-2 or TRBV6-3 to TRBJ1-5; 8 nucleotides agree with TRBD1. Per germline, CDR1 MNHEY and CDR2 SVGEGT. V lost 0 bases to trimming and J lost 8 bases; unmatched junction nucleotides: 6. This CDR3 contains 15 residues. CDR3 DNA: TGTGCCAGCAGTTACTCGAATCAGGGGGCGAAGCCCCAGCATTTT. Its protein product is CASSYSNQGAKPQHF.